Listed below are T cell receptor beta chains from one sample, sequenced in a study of memory B cells and T cells in multiple sclerosis. Libraries were prepared by immunoSEQ multiplex PCR; TCRdb keeps only in-frame clonotypes and omits some of them. The sample lists about 32,000 clones; 86% were seen once. Their recognized antigens are unknown. Sequenced material: PBMCs from blood kept in culture. The receptors come from a human donor with multiple sclerosis. Both conserved end residues are part of each CDR3. The D gene is left open where the match is weak. A row's size may be missing; if present it is once, few, many or a size class.

CDR3 protein: CASSDGTGRRETQYF; CDR3 DNA: TGTGCCAGCAGCGACGGAACGGGGAGGCGGGAGACCCAGTACTTC; clone size: -; V gene: TRBV9; D gene: -; J gene: TRBJ2-5
CDR3 protein: CASSQELQGYEQYF; CDR3 DNA: TGTGCCAGCAGCCAGGAGCTTCAGGGCTACGAGCAGTACTTC; clone size: -; V gene: TRBV14; D gene: -; J gene: TRBJ2-7
CDR3 protein: CASSLAETRNTEAFF; CDR3 DNA: TGTGCCAGCAGCTTGGCCGAGACACGGAACACTGAAGCTTTCTTT; clone size: -; V gene: TRBV5-6; D gene: -; J gene: TRBJ1-1
CDR3 protein: CASGGRGSTDTQYF; CDR3 DNA: TGTGCCAGCGGAGGCCGGGGGAGCACAGATACGCAGTATTTT; clone size: -; V gene: TRBV7-6; D gene: -; J gene: TRBJ2-3
CDR3 protein: CASSLVAEETQYF; CDR3 DNA: TGTGCCAGCAGCTTAGTAGCGGAAGAGACCCAGTACTTC; clone size: -; V gene: TRBV11-3; D gene: -; J gene: TRBJ2-5
CDR3 protein: CAIRSTDTQYF; CDR3 DNA: TGTGCCATCCGCTCCACAGATACGCAGTATTTT; clone size: -; V gene: TRBV10-3; D gene: -; J gene: TRBJ2-3
CDR3 protein: CASSRVWNTEAFF; CDR3 DNA: TGTGCCAGCAGTAGGGTGTGGAACACTGAAGCTTTCTTT; clone size: few; V gene: TRBV6-1; D gene: -; J gene: TRBJ1-1
CDR3 protein: CASGLVRKGEIANYGYTF; CDR3 DNA: TGTGCTAGTGGTTTGGTACGAAAGGGGGAGATCGCGAACTATGGCTACACCTTC; clone size: once; V gene: TRBV12-5; D gene: -; J gene: TRBJ1-2
CDR3 protein: CASAGTGAHEQYF; CDR3 DNA: TGTGCCAGCGCCGGGACAGGGGCCCACGAGCAGTACTTC; clone size: -; V gene: TRBV6-6; D gene: TRBD1; J gene: TRBJ2-7
CDR3 protein: CASSFSGNPYNEQFF; CDR3 DNA: TGCGCCAGCAGCTTTAGCGGGAACCCCTACAATGAGCAGTTCTTC; clone size: -; V gene: TRBV5-1; D gene: TRBD2; J gene: TRBJ2-1
CDR3 protein: CASSQPPLSGPSSYNEQFF; CDR3 DNA: TGCGCCAGCAGTCAACCCCCCCTTAGCGGGCCTAGCTCCTACAATGAGCAGTTCTTC; clone size: -; V gene: TRBV23-1; D gene: TRBD2; J gene: TRBJ2-1
CDR3 protein: CASSFHSNQPQHF; CDR3 DNA: TGTGCCAGCAGCTTCCATAGCAATCAGCCCCAGCATTTT; clone size: few; V gene: TRBV11-3; D gene: -; J gene: TRBJ1-5
CDR3 protein: CASSFAGGRNYEQYF; CDR3 DNA: TGTGCCAGCAGTTTTGCTGGCGGGAGGAACTACGAGCAGTACTTC; clone size: -; V gene: TRBV27; D gene: TRBD2; J gene: TRBJ2-7
CDR3 protein: CASSLGGGLTEAFF; CDR3 DNA: TGTGCCAGCAGTTTAGGCGGGGGTTTGACTGAAGCTTTCTTT; clone size: -; V gene: TRBV27; D gene: -; J gene: TRBJ1-1
CDR3 protein: CSARVRQGYTF; CDR3 DNA: TGCAGTGCCAGGGTTCGGCAGGGCTACACCTTC; clone size: -; V gene: TRBV20-1; D gene: -; J gene: TRBJ1-2
CDR3 protein: CASRAGIEAFF; CDR3 DNA: TGTGCCAGCAGGGCAGGGATTGAAGCTTTCTTT; clone size: -; V gene: TRBV28; D gene: -; J gene: TRBJ1-1
CDR3 protein: CASSFQGAYEQYF; CDR3 DNA: TGTGCCAGCAGCTTCCAGGGGGCATACGAGCAGTACTTC; clone size: few; V gene: TRBV5-4; D gene: TRBD1; J gene: TRBJ2-7